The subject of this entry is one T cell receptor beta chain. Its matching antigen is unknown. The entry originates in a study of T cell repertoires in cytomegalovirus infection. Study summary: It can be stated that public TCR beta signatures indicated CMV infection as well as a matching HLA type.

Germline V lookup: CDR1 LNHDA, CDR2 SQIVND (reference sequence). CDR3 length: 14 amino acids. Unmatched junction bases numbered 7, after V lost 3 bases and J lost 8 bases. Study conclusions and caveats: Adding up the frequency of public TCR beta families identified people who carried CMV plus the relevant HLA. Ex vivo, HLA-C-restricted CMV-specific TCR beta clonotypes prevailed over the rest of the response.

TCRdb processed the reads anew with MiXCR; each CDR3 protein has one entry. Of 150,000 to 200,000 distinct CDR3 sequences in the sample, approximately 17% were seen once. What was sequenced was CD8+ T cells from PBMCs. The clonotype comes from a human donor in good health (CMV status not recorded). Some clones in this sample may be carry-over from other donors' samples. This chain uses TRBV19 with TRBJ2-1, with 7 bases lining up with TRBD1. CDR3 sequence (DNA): TGTGCCAGTAGTATCGACAGGGATTTCGATGAGCAGTTCTTC. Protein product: CASSIDRDFDEQFF.